Presented here are 7 T cell receptor beta chains from one specimen sequenced in a study of blood T cell repertoires in COVID-19. Some clones are missing from TCRdb's copy, which holds only in-frame ones; the method was immunoSEQ multiplex PCR. The data contain fewer than 350,000 clones, roughly nine tenths of them singletons. The sample taken for sequencing was peripheral blood. The receptors stem from a woman aged 25 to 39 with COVID-19, enrolled during active disease.

This clone was found once. This chain connects TRBV3-1 (or the pseudogene TRBV3-2) to TRBJ2-3; 7 nucleotides agree with TRBD1. The CDR3 has 15 residues. Trimming removed 5 bases from V and 2 bases from J; junction bases left unmatched: 7. Germline V gives CDR1 LGHDT, CDR2 YNNKEL (reference sequence). CDR3 in amino acids: CASSLDRATTDTQYF. The CDR3 bases are TGTGCCAGCAGCTTAGACAGGGCCACCACAGATACGCAGTATTTT.

The V call is TRBV27, the J call TRBJ1-1; 8 bases are shared with TRBD1. With 5 bases clipped from V and 3 bases from J, the junction kept 5 bases outside the gene matches. CDR1 and CDR2 from the germline V gene are MNHEY and SMNVEV (reference sequence). The CDR3 length is 14 residues. This CDR3 is CASSLTGVDTEAFF. The CDR3 DNA reads as TGTGCCAGCAGTCTGACAGGGGTAGACACTGAAGCTTTCTTT.

The J gene is TRBJ2-2, the V gene TRBV4-1; TRBD1 matches at 11 bases. The CDR3 length is 16 residues. Germline V gene data show CDR1 as MGHRA and CDR2 as YSYEKL. Losses at the gene ends were 4 bases for V and 4 bases for J; bases not matched to a gene: 5. The CDR3 sequence: CASSRGQGASTGELFF. The CDR3 nucleotides are TGCGCCAGCAGCCGCGGACAGGGGGCCAGCACCGGGGAGCTGTTTTTT.

J is TRBJ2-7 and V is TRBV29-1; tentatively, D is TRBD2 (7 bases). The V end was cut by 6 bases, the J end by 5 bases, with 17 bases between. Per germline, CDR1 SQVTM and CDR2 ANQGSEA. The CDR3 sequence is 13 residues long. The CDR3 DNA follows: TGCAGCGTCGTGGGGAGGGGGACGGACGAGCAGTACTTC. This translates into CSVVGRGTDEQYF.

This rearrangement joins TRBV27 to TRBJ2-1; TRBD2 agrees at 14 bases. The CDR3 has 16 residues. Germline assignment: CDR1 MNHEY and CDR2 SMNVEV (reference sequence). The trim removed 6 bases at V and 2 bases at J, leaving 3 bases unmatched. The CDR3 loop reads CASRTSGGAAYNEQFF. The CDR3 region has the DNA TGTGCCAGCAGGACTAGCGGGGGGGCGGCCTACAATGAGCAGTTCTTC.

This rearrangement joins TRBV14 to TRBJ1-1; maybe TRBD1 (6 bases). CDR1 and CDR2 (germline): SGHDN, FVKESK. The CDR3 has 15 amino acids. Trimming took off 4 bases at V and 0 bases at J, with 12 bases between the two ends. The CDR3 DNA is TGTGCCAGCAGCCGCTGGGGGCACTTGAACACTGAAGCTTTCTTT. Protein: CASSRWGHLNTEAFF.

A note on this clone: The same CDR3 is also encoded by other DNA sequences in this sample. The CDR3: CASSLQTAYEQYF. DNA of the CDR3: TGTGCCAGCAGCTTACAGACAGCCTACGAGCAGTACTTC. V usage is TRBV11-2 and J usage is TRBJ2-7; possibly TRBD1 for D (5 bases). The CDR3 loop spans 13 amino acids. V lost 2 bases to trimming and J lost 2 bases, with 7 bases between them. Germline CDR1 SGHAT, CDR2 FQNNGV.